The 26 T cell receptor beta chains below all came from one sample that was sequenced in a study of cytotoxic CD8 clonotypes in ibrutinib-treated CLL. Generated by immunoSEQ multiplex PCR, the TCRdb table keeps only in-frame clones and is missing some. This table has roughly 54,000 clones, 57% appearing once. Here the sequenced sample was PBMCs, taken after 24 months of ibrutinib treatment. The receptors stem from a human donor with chronic lymphocytic leukemia.

This clone was seen only a few times. This rearrangement joins TRBV6-6 to TRBJ1-1; D gene ambiguous. The germline CDR1 and CDR2 sequences are MNHNY and SVGAGI (reference sequence). The CDR3 runs 14 residues. V lost 7 bases and J 0 bases, leaving 12 bases between the germline ends. This CDR3 reads CASTVQSLNTEAFF. The CDR3, as DNA: TGTGCCAGCACCGTACAGAGCCTGAACACTGAAGCTTTCTTT.

The chain's CDR3 is CASSDNRGHSPLHF. CDR3 DNA sequence: TGTGCCAGCAGTGATAACAGGGGCCATTCACCCCTCCACTTT. The rearrangement links TRBV6-1 to TRBJ1-6, with 7 positions matching TRBD1. The V gene end was trimmed by 3 bases and the J gene end by 8 bases; junction bases not matched to a gene: 4. The CDR3 is 14 residues long. Germline V gene data show CDR1 as MNHNS and CDR2 as SASEGT.

This chain links TRBV6-1 with TRBJ1-1; TRBD1 agrees at 8 bases. CDR3 length equals 15 residues. The germline V gene has CDR1 MNHNS and CDR2 SASEGT. After removal of 0 bases from V and 6 bases from J, the junction contained 6 bases not matched to a gene. CDR3 loop: CASSEARTGSPEAFF. In DNA form, the CDR3 reads TGTGCCAGCAGTGAAGCGCGGACAGGGTCCCCTGAAGCTTTCTTT.

The V call is TRBV7-8, the J call TRBJ2-7; 9 positions match TRBD1. In germline, CDR1 is SGHVS, CDR2 FQNEAQ. The CDR3 covers 15 residues. V dropped 5 bases and J dropped 2; count of bases not matched to a gene: 7. The CDR3 protein is CASSPNGQGPYEQYF. CDR3 nucleotide sequence: TGTGCCAGCAGCCCAAATGGACAGGGGCCCTACGAGCAGTACTTC.

This rearrangement joins TRBV20-1 to TRBJ2-7; D call uncertain. V lost 6 bases and J lost 1, with 7 bases in between. Germline CDR1 and CDR2: DFQATT and SNEGSKA (reference sequence). This CDR3 has 11 amino acids. CDR3 nucleotide sequence: TGCAGTGCATGGGATTCCTACGAGCAGTACTTC. It specifies CSAWDSYEQYF.

V usage is TRBV2 and J usage is TRBJ2-2, with TRBD1 matching over 10 bases. J was trimmed by 4 bases and V by 6 bases; bases with no gene match: 5. The CDR3 length is 15 residues. The V gene's germline CDR1 is SNHLY and CDR2 FYNNEI. This CDR3 is CASSQRQGATGELFF. The CDR3 DNA reads TGTGCCAGCAGCCAACGACAGGGGGCCACCGGGGAGCTGTTTTTT.

A few counts support this clone. This chain links TRBV9 with TRBJ1-2, with 10 positions matching TRBD1. CDR1 is SGDLS, CDR2 YYNGEE, per germline. The V and J ends lost 4 bases and 4 bases, in that order; junction bases with no gene match: 4. This CDR3 spans 14 amino acids. In DNA form, the CDR3 reads TGTGCCAGCAGCCCACGGACAGGGGGCTATGGCTACACCTTC. Translating it yields CASSPRTGGYGYTF.

This clone turned up a few times. The chain uses TRBV13 and TRBJ2-7; D ambiguous. The V end was cut by 10 bases, the J end by 3 bases, with 19 bases between. Germline CDR1 PRHDT, CDR2 FYEKMQ (reference sequence). The CDR3 spans 14 residues. The CDR3 loop reads CATAAGPVIYEQYF. Here the CDR3 DNA reads TGTGCCACAGCAGCTGGCCCCGTGATCTACGAGCAGTACTTC.

The rearrangement joins TRBV6-1 to TRBJ1-5; D is possibly TRBD1 (6 bases). Germline-derived CDR1 and CDR2 are MNHNS and SASEGT. Trimming pared 5 bases from V and 5 bases from J, leaving 16 bases between. This CDR3 region has 15 residues. CDR3 amino acids: CASSQRTAADQPQHF. As DNA, the CDR3 is TGTGCCAGCAGTCAACGGACAGCGGCGGATCAGCCCCAGCATTTT.

This clone was found many times. The chain uses TRBV7-7 and TRBJ2-5; 7 nucleotides match TRBD1. The CDR3 is 13 residues long. The V gene's germline CDR1 is SSHAT and CDR2 FNYEAQ (reference sequence). V lost 5 bases and J lost 3; bases outside the gene matches: 3. The CDR3 bases are TGTGCCAGCAGCGATGGGACAGAAGAGACCCAGTACTTC. Translation gives CASSDGTEETQYF.

The table lists this clone with many counts. V is TRBV25-1 and J is TRBJ1-5; 7 bases match TRBD1. CDR3 size: 14 residues. Trimming at V came to 6 bases and at J to 0 bases, leaving 2 bases not matched to a gene. Germline V gene sequence: CDR1 MGHDK, CDR2 SYGVNS. The CDR3 DNA is TGTGCCAGCAGCACAGGGGCTAGCAATCAGCCCCAGCATTTT. Translation: CASSTGASNQPQHF.

The chain joins TRBV9 to TRBJ2-5, with D possibly being TRBD2 (6 bases). The CDR3 is made up of 14 amino acids. Trimming pared 4 bases from V and 2 bases from J, leaving 12 bases between. Germline V gives CDR1 SGDLS, CDR2 YYNGEE. CDR3 DNA: TGTGCCAGCAGCAAAACGGGACTGCAAGAGACCCAGTACTTC. It encodes CASSKTGLQETQYF. Looking up the rest from reference TRBV9 and TRBJ2-5 gives the full variable domain: DSGVTQTPKHLITATGQRVTLRCSPRSGDLSVYWYQQSLDQGLQFLIQYYNGEERAKGNILERFSAQQFPDLHSELNLSSLELGDSALYFCASSKTGLQETQYFGPGTRLLVL.

The chain carries TRBV19 and TRBJ2-2; a possible D gene is TRBD1 (5 bases). V was clipped by 3 bases and J by 4 bases, with 9 bases between them. Germline V gene sequence: CDR1 LNHDA, CDR2 SQIVND (reference sequence). There are 14 residues in the CDR3. In DNA, the CDR3 is TGTGCCAGTAGTATCCCCCAGGGCACCGGGGAGCTGTTTTTT. Its protein is CASSIPQGTGELFF. Together with reference TRBV19 and TRBJ2-2, the CDR3 gives the full variable domain: DGGITQSPKYLFRKEGQNVTLSCEQNLNHDAMYWYRQDPGQGLRLIYYSQIVNDFQKGDIAEGYSVSREKKESFPLTVTSAQKNPTAFYLCASSIPQGTGELFFGEGSRLTVL.

V usage is TRBV29-1 and J usage is TRBJ1-4; D is perhaps TRBD1 (5 bases). This CDR3 spans 15 amino acids. The V end lost 6 bases, the J end lost 2 bases, and 16 bases lay between the germline ends. Per the germline V gene, CDR1 is SQVTM and CDR2 is ANQGSEA. CDR3 coding DNA: TGCAGCGTCCTGGACACCGAAAGCACTAATGAAAAACTGTTTTTT. Its protein is CSVLDTESTNEKLFF.

This clone was counted many times. The V gene is TRBV6-5, the J gene TRBJ2-5; the match to TRBD2 covers 7 bases. CDR1 MNHEY and CDR2 SVGAGI come from the germline V gene. CDR3 length: 14 residues. Trimming cost V 1 base and J 4 bases; bases outside gene matches: 3. The CDR3 DNA is TGTGCCAGCAGTTACTTCACTAGCGCAGAGACCCAGTACTTC. This codes for CASSYFTSAETQYF.

The chain recombines TRBV9 with TRBJ1-6, with a possible D match to TRBD1 (5 bases). Germline V gene lookup returns CDR1 SGDLS and CDR2 YYNGEE. The CDR3 spans 15 residues. V dropped 0 bases and J dropped 9 bases, with 13 bases sitting between them. The CDR3 loop is CASSVAGTGGSPLHF. CDR3 DNA sequence: TGTGCCAGCAGCGTAGCGGGGACTGGGGGTTCACCCCTCCACTTT. The complete variable domain, with remaining parts taken from reference TRBV9 and TRBJ1-6, reads DSGVTQTPKHLITATGQRVTLRCSPRSGDLSVYWYQQSLDQGLQFLIQYYNGEERAKGNILERFSAQQFPDLHSELNLSSLELGDSALYFCASSVAGTGGSPLHFGNGTRLTVT.

This clone was observed a handful of times. The CDR3 loop reads CASRRSETSFWQYF. The CDR3 coding sequence is TGTGCCAGTCGTCGGTCGGAGACTAGCTTTTGGCAGTACTTC. V is TRBV6-5 and J is TRBJ2-7; 7 nucleotides align to TRBD2. V lost 9 bases, J lost 9 bases, and 17 bases stayed unmatched. Per germline, CDR1 MNHEY and CDR2 SVGAGI. The CDR3 is 14 residues long.

This clone was counted between two and nine times. The chain employs TRBV5-5 and TRBJ1-1, with D unresolved. There are 13 residues in the CDR3. V lost 0 bases, J lost 4 bases, and 7 bases lay in between. CDR1 SGHKS and CDR2 YYEKEE come from the germline V gene (reference sequence). The DNA for the CDR3 is TGTGCCAGCAGCTTGGCGTGGGGCACTGAAGCTTTCTTT. Amino acid sequence: CASSLAWGTEAFF.

This clone was observed a handful of times. This chain uses TRBV4-1 with TRBJ1-2; D may be TRBD1 (5 bases). Germline CDR1 is MGHRA and CDR2 is YSYEKL. The ends were cut back, 1 base at V and 5 bases at J, with 11 bases in the middle. The length of the CDR3 is 14 residues. CDR3 bases: TGCGCCAGCAGCCAAGGGGGGGAGGGATATGGCTACACCTTC. Translation: CASSQGGEGYGYTF.

This clone was seen only a few times. The chain couples TRBV11-1 to TRBJ2-1; possible D gene TRBD1, 5 bases. V was trimmed by 0 bases and J by 0 bases, leaving 15 bases between them. Germline V lookup: CDR1 SGHAT, CDR2 FQDESV (reference sequence). The CDR3 extends over 18 amino acids. CDR3 sequence reads: CASSLAFGQGSSYNEQFF. The CDR3 DNA reads TGTGCCAGCAGCTTAGCCTTTGGGCAGGGTAGCTCCTACAATGAGCAGTTCTTC.

This clone was detected a few times. J is TRBJ2-7 and V is TRBV6-5; 11 bases agree with TRBD2. The ends lost 4 bases at V and 2 bases at J; junction bases unmatched: 4. CDR1 MNHEY and CDR2 SVGAGI come from the germline V gene. The CDR3 totals 15 residues. The DNA for the CDR3 is TGTGCCAGCAGTTCTGGACTAGCGGGCCCCTACGAGCAGTACTTC. Protein sequence: CASSSGLAGPYEQYF.

The chain combines TRBV7-8 with TRBJ2-7; 10 positions match TRBD1. Germline trimming cut 5 bases from V and 6 bases from J; bases unmatched to any gene: 10. The CDR3 covers 15 residues. The germline CDR1 and CDR2 sequences are SGHVS and FQNEAQ. CDR3 sequence: CASSPSGTGVPEQYF. For the CDR3, the DNA is TGTGCCAGCAGCCCCTCGGGGACAGGGGTCCCCGAGCAGTACTTC.

This clone has a count of ten or more. The V and J genes are TRBV7-9 and TRBJ2-1, with a tentative D call TRBD1 (6 bases). V was cut by 7 bases and J by 7 bases, with 14 bases left in between. CDR3 length equals 13 residues. Germline loops: CDR1 SEHNR, CDR2 FQNEAQ (reference sequence). The CDR3 DNA sequence: TGTGCCAGCACCCCGCAGGGGACAAATGAGCAGTTCTTC. As protein: CASTPQGTNEQFF. Full variable domain (remainder filled in from reference TRBV7-9 and TRBJ2-1): DTGVSQNPRHKITKRGQNVTFRCDPISEHNRLYWYRQTLGQGPEFLTYFQNEAQLEKSRLLSDRFSAERPKGSFSTLEIQRTEQGDSAMYLCASTPQGTNEQFFGPGTRLTVL.

This clone was counted only a few times. J is TRBJ1-5 and V is TRBV19, with unresolved D. V lost 1 base and J 4 bases, leaving 8 bases between the germline ends. Germline V gene lookup returns CDR1 LNHDA and CDR2 SQIVND (reference sequence). The CDR3 runs to 14 residues. This chain's CDR3 is CASSIGASNQPQHF. CDR3 nucleotide sequence: TGTGCCAGTAGTATAGGGGCCAGTAATCAGCCCCAGCATTTT.

This clone was counted only a few times. V usage is TRBV9 and J usage is TRBJ1-2; a weak D match, TRBD1 (6 bases). Looked up from germline, CDR1 is SGDLS and CDR2 is YYNGEE. The germline V and J ends were trimmed by 3 bases and 2 bases, with 11 bases remaining between them. The CDR3 totals 14 residues. The CDR3 is CASSATGHNYGYTF. The CDR3 DNA sequence: TGTGCCAGCAGCGCCACGGGACACAACTATGGCTACACCTTC.

This clone was seen a handful of times. J is TRBJ2-3 and V is TRBV4-2; D uncertain. The V and J ends lost 2 bases and 0 bases respectively, with 15 bases between them. There are 17 residues in the CDR3. The germline V gene has CDR1 LGHNA and CDR2 YNFKEQ. The CDR3 coding sequence is TGTGCCAGCAGCCAACATGATGTGACTCCCAGCACAGATACGCAGTATTTT. As protein: CASSQHDVTPSTDTQYF.